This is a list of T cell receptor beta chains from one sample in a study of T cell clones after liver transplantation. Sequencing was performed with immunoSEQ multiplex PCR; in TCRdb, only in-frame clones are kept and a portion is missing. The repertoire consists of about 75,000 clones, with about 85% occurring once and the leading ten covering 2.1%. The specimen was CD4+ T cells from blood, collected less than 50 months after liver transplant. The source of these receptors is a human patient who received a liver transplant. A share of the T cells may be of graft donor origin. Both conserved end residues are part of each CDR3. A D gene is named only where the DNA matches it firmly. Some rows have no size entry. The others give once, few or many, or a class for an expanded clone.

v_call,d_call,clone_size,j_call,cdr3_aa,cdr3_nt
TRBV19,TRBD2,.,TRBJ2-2,CASSNLAGVPGELFF,TGTGCCAGTAGTAATCTAGCGGGAGTCCCCGGGGAGCTGTTTTTT
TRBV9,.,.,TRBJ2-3,CASSVGVAGYSTQYF,TGTGCCAGCAGCGTAGGAGTGGCGGGGTATAGCACGCAGTATTTT
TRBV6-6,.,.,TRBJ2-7,CASSYSRQGSSYEQYF,TGTGCCAGCAGTTACTCGAGGCAGGGGAGCTCCTACGAGCAGTACTTC
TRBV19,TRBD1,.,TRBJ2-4,CASSRQPGTGRRMDKNIQYF,TGTGCCAGTAGTAGACAACCCGGGACAGGAAGGAGGATGGACAAAAACATTCAGTACTTC
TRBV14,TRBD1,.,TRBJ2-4,CASSPLGQGAAKNIQYF,TGTGCCAGCAGCCCCCTCGGACAGGGGGCGGCAAAAAACATTCAGTACTTC
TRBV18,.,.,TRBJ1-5,CASSPGSQSDQPQHF,TGTGCCAGCTCACCGGGATCGCAATCGGATCAGCCCCAGCATTTT
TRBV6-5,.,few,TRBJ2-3,CASSYRGAGTDTQYF,TGTGCCAGCAGTTACCGGGGGGCAGGCACAGATACGCAGTATTTT
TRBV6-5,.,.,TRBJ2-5,CASSYSTLGETQYF,TGTGCCAGCAGTTACTCGACCTTAGGAGAGACCCAGTACTTC
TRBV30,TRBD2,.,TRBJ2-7,CAWKRRGTYEQYF,TGTGCCTGGAAGAGGCGGGGGACCTACGAGCAGTACTTC
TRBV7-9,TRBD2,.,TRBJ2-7,CASSYRGGTYEQYF,TGTGCCAGCAGCTATCGCGGGGGGACCTACGAGCAGTACTTC
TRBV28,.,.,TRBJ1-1,CASSTPLEGIGEAFF,TGTGCCAGCAGCACACCTTTAGAGGGGATCGGTGAAGCTTTCTTT
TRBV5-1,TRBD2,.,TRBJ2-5,CASSLVPSGSKETQYF,TGCGCCAGCAGCTTGGTTCCTAGCGGGAGTAAAGAGACCCAGTACTTC
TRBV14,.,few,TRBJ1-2,CASSQDHGGYYGYTF,TGTGCCAGCAGCCAAGATCATGGGGGGTACTATGGCTACACCTTC
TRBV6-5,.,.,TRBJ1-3,CASRSSLSGNTIYF,TGTGCCAGCAGGAGCTCTCTCTCTGGAAACACCATATATTTT
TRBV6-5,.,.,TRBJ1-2,CASSSPRAGPNYGYTF,TGTGCCAGCAGTTCCCCCCGGGCAGGGCCGAACTATGGCTACACCTTC
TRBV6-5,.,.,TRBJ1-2,CASSSQTNNYGYTF,TGTGCCAGCAGTTCCCAGACAAATAACTATGGCTACACCTTC
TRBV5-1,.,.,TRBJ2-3,CASSLTGETDTQYF,TGCGCCAGCAGCCTAACGGGAGAAACAGATACGCAGTATTTT
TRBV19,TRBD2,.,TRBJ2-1,CASSNPGGRTAGNEQFF,TGTGCCAGTAGTAACCCGGGAGGGAGGACTGCCGGCAATGAGCAGTTCTTC
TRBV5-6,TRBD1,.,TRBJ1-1,CASSLGQGPAFF,TGTGCCAGCAGCTTGGGACAGGGACCTGCTTTCTTT
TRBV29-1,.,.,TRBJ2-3,CSGLGTDTQYF,TGCAGCGGGCTTGGCACAGATACGCAGTATTTT
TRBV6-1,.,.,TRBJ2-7,CASSEAGQVYEQYF,TGTGCCAGCAGTGAAGCGGGGCAGGTTTACGAGCAGTACTTC
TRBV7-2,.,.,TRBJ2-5,CASSLELETQYF,TGTGCCAGCAGCTTAGAATTGGAGACCCAGTACTTC
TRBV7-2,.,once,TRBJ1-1,CASSLAQEYMNTEAFF,TGTGCCAGCAGCTTAGCCCAGGAGTACATGAACACTGAAGCTTTCTTT
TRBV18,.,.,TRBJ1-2,CASSPSWQSYGYTF,TGTGCCAGCTCACCTAGTTGGCAGTCCTATGGCTACACCTTC
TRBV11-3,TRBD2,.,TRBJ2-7,CASSPGLATYEQYF,TGTGCCAGCAGTCCGGGACTAGCGACCTACGAGCAGTACTTC
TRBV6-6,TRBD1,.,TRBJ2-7,CASSSRGLEQYF,TGTGCCAGCAGCTCCAGGGGGCTCGAGCAGTACTTC
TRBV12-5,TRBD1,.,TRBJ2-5,CASGSRTGRLGETQYF,TGTGCTAGTGGTTCCCGGACAGGGCGGCTTGGAGAGACCCAGTACTTC
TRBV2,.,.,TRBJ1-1,CASSERRGGTEAFF,TGTGCCAGCAGTGAAAGGAGGGGGGGCACTGAAGCTTTCTTT
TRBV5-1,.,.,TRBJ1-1,CASSTRTVQGSEAFF,TGCGCCAGCAGCACCCGGACAGTTCAGGGCTCTGAAGCTTTCTTT
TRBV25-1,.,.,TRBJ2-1,CASSFTGSSYNEQFF,TGTGCCAGCAGTTTTACCGGAAGCTCCTACAATGAGCAGTTCTTC
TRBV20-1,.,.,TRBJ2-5,CSTGEGETQYF,TGCAGTACCGGCGAGGGAGAGACCCAGTACTTC
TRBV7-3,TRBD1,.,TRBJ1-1,CASSLFGTGKTEAFF,TGTGCCAGCAGCTTATTCGGGACAGGGAAGACTGAAGCTTTCTTT
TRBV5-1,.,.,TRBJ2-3,CASRPAFGSDTQYF,TGCGCCAGCCGCCCGGCCTTTGGGTCAGATACGCAGTATTTT
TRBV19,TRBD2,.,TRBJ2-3,CASSSGTSGDTDTQYF,TGTGCCAGTAGTAGCGGGACTAGCGGAGACACAGATACGCAGTATTTT
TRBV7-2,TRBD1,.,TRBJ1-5,CASSTQGAHQPQHF,TGTGCCAGCAGCACACAGGGGGCGCATCAGCCCCAGCATTTT
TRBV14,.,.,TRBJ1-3,CASTSLGNTIYF,TGTGCCAGCACGTCCCTTGGAAACACCATATATTTT
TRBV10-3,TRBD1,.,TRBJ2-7,CAISGDRSYEQYF,TGTGCCATCAGTGGGGACAGGTCCTACGAGCAGTACTTC
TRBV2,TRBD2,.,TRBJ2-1,CASSDSGGIWNEQFF,TGTGCCAGCAGTGACAGCGGGGGGATATGGAATGAGCAGTTCTTC
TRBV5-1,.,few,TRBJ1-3,CASSLAPGNTIYF,TGCGCCAGCAGCTTGGCTCCCGGAAACACCATATATTTT
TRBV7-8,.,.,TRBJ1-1,CASSRTPHRARNTEAFF,TGTGCCAGCAGCAGAACTCCCCACAGGGCCCGGAACACTGAAGCTTTCTTT